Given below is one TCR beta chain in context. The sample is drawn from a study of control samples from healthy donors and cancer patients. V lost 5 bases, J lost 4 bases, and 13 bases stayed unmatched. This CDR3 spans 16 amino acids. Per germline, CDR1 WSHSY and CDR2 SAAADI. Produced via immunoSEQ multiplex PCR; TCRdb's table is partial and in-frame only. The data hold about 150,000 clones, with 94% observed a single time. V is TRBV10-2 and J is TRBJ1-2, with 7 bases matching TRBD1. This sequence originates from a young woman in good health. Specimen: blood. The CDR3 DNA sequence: TGCGCCAGCAGTTTCCCCGGGACAGCCCTAAGCTATGGCTACACCTTC. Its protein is CASSFPGTALSYGYTF.